The clone carrying this T cell receptor (beta chain) was observed a few times. What it recognizes is unknown. TCRdb redid the calling of the 5' RACE reads with MiXCR, one entry per CDR3 protein. The sample yields roughly 560,000 distinct CDR3 sequences, just over 20% seen once. The CDR3 totals 15 residues. Per germline, CDR1 DFQATT and CDR2 SNEGSKA (reference sequence). The ends were cut back, 6 bases at V and 2 bases at J, with 19 bases in the middle. This sample is drawn from a study of T-cell memory formation after mild COVID-19. Points from the study as a whole: Memory from before infection featured some responding clones, which suggests cross-reactive memory joined. Clones which contracted sat mainly in CM and EM if CD4+, and in EMRA if CD8+.

This TCR was recovered from an adult woman who had mild COVID-19 (a few samples of this study predate the infection). Cell type and time point are not known. The sequenced sample consisted of PBMCs or a T cell subset sorted from them (not recorded which). The V call is TRBV20-1, the J call TRBJ1-2, with D tentatively TRBD1 (5 bases). The CDR3 spells CSAQPPGGSNYGYTF. The CDR3 nucleotides are TGCAGTGCCCAGCCCCCCGGGGGATCGAACTATGGCTACACCTTC.